A selection of T cell receptor beta chains follows, all from one sample in a study of memory CD4+ T cells and cytomegalovirus serostatus. Some clones are missing from TCRdb's copy, which holds only in-frame ones; the method was immunoSEQ multiplex PCR. Counted here are 58,000 or so clones, about 70% occurring once; the ten biggest clones make up more than 2.5%. Sequencing was performed on memory CD4+ T cells from blood. The origin of the receptors is an adult in good health and CMV-seropositive. Each CDR3 is given with its conserved first and last residue. D genes are given only for firm matches. Where a row states a size, it is once, few, many or the class of an expanded clone; other rows omit it.

.,TRBJ2-3,.,TRBV5-8,CASHRRFDTQYF,TGTGCCAGCCACCGAAGGTTTGATACGCAGTATTTT
.,TRBJ2-6,.,TRBV5-5,CASSLAGPSGANVLTF,TGTGCCAGCAGCTTGGCCGGGCCGTCTGGGGCCAACGTCCTGACTTTC
.,TRBJ1-2,TRBD1,TRBV6-1,CASSPGTGATYGYTF,TGTGCCAGCAGTCCTGGGACAGGGGCGACCTATGGCTACACCTTC
.,TRBJ1-2,.,TRBV7-2,CASSFGSNYGYTF,TGTGCCAGCAGCTTTGGTAGTAACTATGGCTACACCTTC
.,TRBJ1-2,.,TRBV21-1,CASSKVFRPTVDYGYTF,TGTGCCAGCAGCAAAGTTTTTCGGCCGACAGTAGACTATGGCTACACCTTC
.,TRBJ1-2,.,TRBV18,CASSPQGAECTF,TGTGCCAGCTCACCCCAGGGCGCGGAGTGCACCTTC
.,TRBJ2-4,.,TRBV7-2,CASGSPAVAKNIQYF,TGTGCCAGCGGGTCGCCAGCTGTAGCCAAAAACATTCAGTACTTC
.,TRBJ2-1,TRBD2,TRBV19,CASSIRASGRWDEQFF,TGTGCCAGTAGTATTAGGGCTAGCGGGAGGTGGGATGAGCAGTTCTTC
.,TRBJ2-3,.,TRBV20-1,CSARLDTQYF,TGCAGTGCTCGCTTGGATACGCAGTATTTT
.,TRBJ1-4,.,TRBV7-9,CASSPREKLFF,TGTGCCAGCAGCCCCCGTGAAAAACTGTTTTTT
few,TRBJ1-1,.,TRBV7-9,CASSPRTPQAFF,TGTGCCAGCAGCCCAAGAACCCCACAAGCTTTCTTT
.,TRBJ1-2,.,TRBV16,CASSQSLRWPLPYGYTF,TGTGCCAGCAGCCAATCTTTACGTTGGCCCCTTCCCTATGGCTACACCTTC
.,TRBJ1-2,TRBD1,TRBV9,CASSQGGGYTF,TGTGCCAGCAGCCAGGGGGGCGGCTACACCTTC
.,TRBJ1-1,TRBD1,TRBV18,CASSPDRGGTEAFF,TGTGCCAGCTCGCCTGACAGGGGTGGCACTGAAGCTTTCTTT
.,TRBJ1-1,.,TRBV30,CAWSVLRAGKGAFF,TGTGCCTGGAGTGTACTAAGGGCAGGAAAGGGAGCTTTCTTT
.,TRBJ2-1,TRBD2,TRBV10-2,CASSALAGGNEQFF,TGCGCCAGCAGTGCGCTAGCGGGAGGGAATGAGCAGTTCTTC
few,TRBJ2-5,.,TRBV6-5,CASSLDGGKTQYF,TGTGCCAGCAGTCTGGACGGCGGAAAGACCCAGTACTTC
.,TRBJ2-7,.,TRBV5-8,CASSLEGGPYEQYF,TGTGCCAGCAGCTTGGAAGGGGGACCCTACGAGCAGTACTTC
.,TRBJ1-1,TRBD1,TRBV7-6,CASSLAPINPGQKPEAFF,TGTGCCAGCAGCTTAGCTCCGATCAATCCGGGACAGAAACCTGAAGCTTTCTTT
.,TRBJ2-7,TRBD2,TRBV5-6,CASRNGAGRGTYEQYF,TGTGCCAGCAGAAATGGAGCCGGGAGGGGGACCTACGAGCAGTACTTC
.,TRBJ1-2,.,TRBV7-2,CASSLAGTNYGYTF,TGTGCCAGCAGCTTAGCCGGGACCAACTATGGCTACACCTTC
few,TRBJ1-1,.,TRBV29-1,CSVEGIAGGTQNTEAFF,TGCAGCGTTGAAGGTATTGCGGGGGGGACCCAGAACACTGAAGCTTTCTTT